Described below is a single T cell receptor (beta chain) sequence and its context. In the original processing: By means of reference gene primer amplification, nucleated cell counts were estimated. Only in-frame clones appear in the TCRdb table, and some are missing; sequencing was by immunoSEQ multiplex PCR. That table supplies the V and J calls and clone size; D and trimming were determined from the DNA. The table includes 65,000 to 90,000 clones, about nine tenths detected once. The data were taken from a study of blood T cell repertoires in COVID-19. Study details: COVID-19 samples collected from the United States, Italy and Spain covered acute and convalescent phases. The cDNA or gDNA used as material had been derived from T cells, B-cell-depleted T cells, or PBMCs.

The sequenced sample was peripheral blood. The clonotype was recovered from a woman older than 75 with acute or convalescent COVID-19.

The CDR3 DNA sequence: TGTGCCAGCAGTGAGGGACAGGGTAGCCCCGGGGAGCTGTTTTTT. This translates into CASSEGQGSPGELFF. This rearrangement joins TRBV6-2 or TRBV6-3 to TRBJ2-2, with TRBD1 matching over 9 bases. Per germline, CDR1 MNHEY and CDR2 SVGEGT. The CDR3 covers 15 residues. With V trimmed by 5 bases and J by 6 bases, 7 bases remained unmatched.